The 10 T cell receptor beta chains listed next were all sequenced from one sample in a study of blood T cell repertoires in COVID-19. TCRdb's table, derived via immunoSEQ multiplex PCR, lists solely in-frame clones and lacks some. The sample includes 150,000 to 200,000 clones, around 81% seen only once; the top ten take about 11%. Sequenced: peripheral blood. The receptors derive from a man aged 60 to 69 with active or convalescent COVID-19.

The chain uses TRBV2 and TRBJ1-5; 7 nucleotides align to TRBD1. V lost 8 bases to trimming and J lost 5 bases; unmatched junction nucleotides: 6. The length of the CDR3 is 13 residues. Per the germline V gene, CDR1 is SNHLY and CDR2 is FYNNEI. As DNA, the CDR3 is TGTGCCAGCGTACAGGGGATGGATCAGCCCCAGCATTTT. The encoded protein is CASVQGMDQPQHF. Complete variable domain (other parts from reference TRBV2 and TRBJ1-5): EPEVTQTPSHQVTQMGQEVILRCVPISNHLYFYWYRQILGQKVEFLVSFYNNEISEKSEIFDDQFSVERPDGSNFTLKIRSTKLEDSAMYFCASVQGMDQPQHFGDGTRLSIL.

A single count supports this clone. J is TRBJ1-3 and V is TRBV18; D gene uncertain. From germline, CDR1 is KGHSH and CDR2 LQKENI. This CDR3 is 19 amino acids long. Trimming removed 8 bases at V and 0 bases at J, with 26 bases between. The CDR3 DNA reads TGTGCCAGCACCCCAAACGTTATAGTTTATGGAGTCTCTGGAAACACCATATATTTT. It codes for CASTPNVIVYGVSGNTIYF.

The DNA of the CDR3 is TGTGCCAGCAGCCGAGGGGGCATCACTGAAGCTTTCTTT. As protein: CASSRGGITEAFF. This rearrangement joins TRBV5-5 to TRBJ1-1; 7 bases map to TRBD1. The J segment lost 4 bases and the V segment lost 4 bases, leaving 4 bases of the junction unmatched. Germline V CDR1 and CDR2: SGHKS, YYEKEE (reference sequence). The length of the CDR3 is 13 residues.

The gene calls are TRBV2 and TRBJ1-3; no reliable D call. Trimming pared 8 bases from V and 0 bases from J, leaving 11 bases between. Per germline, CDR1 SNHLY and CDR2 FYNNEI. The CDR3 is 14 residues long. DNA of the CDR3: TGTGCCAGCTCTGCTTCCAGCTCTGGAAACACCATATATTTT. It specifies CASSASSSGNTIYF.

The gene calls are TRBV29-1 and TRBJ1-1; D remains ambiguous. Germline loops: CDR1 SQVTM, CDR2 ANQGSEA. The CDR3 extends over 12 amino acids. Trimming removed 4 bases from V and 0 bases from J, with 6 bases in between. The CDR3 loop is CSVGQMNTEAFF. For the CDR3, the DNA is TGCAGCGTTGGGCAGATGAACACTGAAGCTTTCTTT.

The CDR3 nucleotides are TGCAGCGGACAGGCTAACTATGGCTACACCTTC. Residues: CSGQANYGYTF. This chain links TRBV29-1 with TRBJ1-2; tentatively, D is TRBD1 (6 bases). Between the trimmed V and J ends, which lost 7 bases and 0 bases, there was a span of 6 bases. There are 11 residues in the CDR3. Germline CDR1 reads SQVTM; CDR2 reads ANQGSEA.

V gene TRBV7-9 combines with J gene TRBJ2-1; 11 positions match TRBD2. The CDR3 loop spans 19 amino acids. Germline V lookup: CDR1 SEHNR, CDR2 FQNEAQ (reference sequence). The V and J ends lost 0 bases and 0 bases, in that order; junction bases with no gene match: 7. The CDR3, as DNA: TGTGCCAGCAGCTTAGCCTTACTAGCGGGGGTTAGCTCCTACAATGAGCAGTTCTTC. It codes for CASSLALLAGVSSYNEQFF.

The chain carries TRBV5-1 and TRBJ2-5; D ambiguous. Trimming cost V 0 bases and J 1 base, with 10 bases left between them. CDR1 is SGHRS and CDR2 is YFSETQ in the germline V gene. The CDR3 contains 15 residues. The CDR3 region has the DNA TGCGCCAGCAGCTTGGTATTTTCGTCCCAAGAGACCCAGTACTTC. It codes for CASSLVFSSQETQYF.

The chain links TRBV28 to TRBJ1-2; 11 bases are a match to TRBD1. CDR3 length: 15 residues. Germline V gene lookup returns CDR1 MDHEN and CDR2 SYDVKM. The trim removed 5 bases at V and 4 bases at J, leaving 6 bases unmatched. CDR3 region: CASSPPGTGGYGYTF. In nucleotides, the CDR3 is TGTGCCAGCAGTCCCCCCGGGACAGGGGGCTATGGCTACACCTTC.

The V gene is TRBV19, the J gene TRBJ2-7; D might be TRBD2 (6 bases). V dropped 3 bases and J dropped 2 bases, with 17 bases sitting between them. The CDR3 totals 16 residues. The germline gives CDR1 LNHDA, CDR2 SQIVND (reference sequence). CDR3 sequence reads: CASSMEGRVGAYEQYF. The CDR3 nucleotides are TGTGCCAGTAGTATGGAGGGCAGGGTGGGAGCCTACGAGCAGTACTTC.